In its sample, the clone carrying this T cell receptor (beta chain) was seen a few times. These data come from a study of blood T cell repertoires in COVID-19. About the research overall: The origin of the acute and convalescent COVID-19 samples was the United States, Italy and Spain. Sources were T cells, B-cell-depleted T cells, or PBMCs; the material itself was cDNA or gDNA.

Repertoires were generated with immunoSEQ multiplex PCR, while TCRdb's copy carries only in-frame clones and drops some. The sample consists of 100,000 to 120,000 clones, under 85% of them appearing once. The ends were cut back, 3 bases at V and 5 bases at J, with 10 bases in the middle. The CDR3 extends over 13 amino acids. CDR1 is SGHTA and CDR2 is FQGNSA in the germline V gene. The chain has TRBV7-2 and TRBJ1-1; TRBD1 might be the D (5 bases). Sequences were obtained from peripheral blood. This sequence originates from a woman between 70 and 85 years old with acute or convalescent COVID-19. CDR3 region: CASSFSRVTEAFF. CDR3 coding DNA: TGTGCCAGCAGCTTCTCCAGGGTGACTGAAGCTTTCTTT.